Below, 8 T cell receptor beta chains from the same sample are listed, as sequenced in a study of early T cells in non-severe SARS-CoV-2 infection. TCRdb analysed the 5' RACE reads with MiXCR anew, one entry per CDR3 protein. The data show roughly 27,000 distinct CDR3 sequences, roughly 9.7% seen once. Specimen: whole blood. Receptors originate from an adult who was a healthcare worker with PCR-confirmed SARS-CoV-2 infection or an uninfected control (not recorded which).

This clonotype appeared many times. The chain joins TRBV29-1 to TRBJ2-1; 9 bases map to TRBD1. Germline trimming cut 4 bases from V and 3 bases from J; bases unmatched to any gene: 7. Germline V gene data show CDR1 as SQVTM and CDR2 as ANQGSEA. The CDR3 runs to 15 residues. CDR3 residues: CSVVGGTGLYNEQFF. The CDR3 DNA follows: TGCAGCGTTGTAGGGGGGACAGGGCTCTACAATGAGCAGTTCTTC.

This clonotype appeared many times. This chain links TRBV19 with TRBJ2-3; perhaps TRBD2 as D (7 bases). Trimming shortened V by 7 bases and J by 5 bases, and 16 bases separated the two germline ends. Germline V gives CDR1 LNHDA, CDR2 SQIVND (reference sequence). This CDR3 comprises 14 residues. For the CDR3, the DNA is TGTGCCAGTAAATCCCGGGGGGCGGTAGATACGCAGTATTTT. The encoded protein is CASKSRGAVDTQYF.

This clonotype was counted only a few times. The chain carries TRBV20-1 and TRBJ1-2; D not resolved. The germline V gene has CDR1 DFQATT and CDR2 SNEGSKA (reference sequence). Deletions cut 3 bases from V and 5 bases from J, with 7 bases between. This CDR3 is 11 amino acids long. This CDR3 reads CSASVSYGYTF. In DNA form, the CDR3 reads TGCAGTGCTAGTGTTTCGTATGGCTACACCTTC.

This clonotype was seen more than once but under ten times. V and J are TRBV9 and TRBJ2-1, with D possibly matching TRBD1 (6 bases). Germline CDR1 reads SGDLS; CDR2 reads YYNGEE. V dropped 0 bases and J dropped 5 bases, with 12 bases sitting between them. This CDR3 spans 15 amino acids. CDR3 amino acids: CASSVAGAGNNEQFF. CDR3 bases: TGTGCCAGCAGCGTAGCAGGGGCTGGGAACAATGAGCAGTTCTTC. The variable domain in full, with the rest retrieved from reference TRBV9 and TRBJ2-1, is DSGVTQTPKHLITATGQRVTLRCSPRSGDLSVYWYQQSLDQGLQFLIQYYNGEERAKGNILERFSAQQFPDLHSELNLSSLELGDSALYFCASSVAGAGNNEQFFGPGTRLTVL.

This clonotype has just a few counts. CDR3 amino acids: CASSLRGEQYF. DNA of the CDR3: TGTGCCAGCAGCTTAAGGGGCGAGCAGTACTTC. The gene calls are TRBV25-1 and TRBJ2-7, with D tentatively TRBD1 (5 bases). Between the trimmed V and J ends, which lost 6 bases and 6 bases, there was a span of 9 bases. The germline V gene has CDR1 MGHDK and CDR2 SYGVNS. The length of the CDR3 is 11 residues.

This clonotype was counted only a few times. The rearrangement uses TRBV30 and TRBJ2-5; tentative D call: TRBD1 (7 bases). V was shortened by 3 bases and J by 5 bases, with 16 bases between the two germline ends. This CDR3 spans 14 amino acids. The germline gives CDR1 GTSNPN, CDR2 SVGIG (reference sequence). Here the CDR3 DNA reads TGTGCCTGGAGGCCCAGGGGGGTTTCGGAGACCCAGTACTTC. It is translated as CAWRPRGVSETQYF.

The V call is TRBV12-3 or TRBV12-4, the J call TRBJ2-2; 11 nucleotides match TRBD2. The CDR3 extends over 14 amino acids. Losses at the gene ends were 6 bases for V and 7 bases for J; bases not matched to a gene: 4. Here the CDR3 DNA reads TGTGCCAGCAGAACTAGCGGGGGTGGCGGGGAGCTGTTTTTT. Its protein is CASRTSGGGGELFF.

This clonotype was detected many times. CDR3 residues: CASSSGTAPSGNTIYF. In DNA form, the CDR3 reads TGTGCCAGCAGCTCCGGGACAGCCCCATCTGGAAACACCATATATTTT. V gene TRBV7-6 combines with J gene TRBJ1-3; 7 nucleotides match TRBD1. Germline values: CDR1 SGHVS, CDR2 FNYEAQ. CDR3 length: 16 residues. V shed 4 bases and J 1 base; nucleotides not matched to a gene: 7.